Each of the 14 T cell receptor beta chains below was sequenced from the same sample in a study of CD8 T cells in Susac syndrome. Random-hexamer reverse transcription was applied to roughly 0.5 to 1 ug RNA. MiXCR was run by TCRdb on the immunoSEQ multiplex PCR reads, yielding one entry per CDR3 protein. The sample records approximately 190,000 distinct CDR3 sequences, more than 90% being singletons. Source material: CD4+ T cells from PBMCs. These receptors all come from a human donor with Susac syndrome.

This chain joins TRBV11-2 and TRBJ1-6; D is undetermined. CDR3 length equals 14 residues. Germline V gene sequence: CDR1 SGHAT, CDR2 FQNNGV. V was cut by 2 bases and J by 5 bases, with 7 bases left in between. This CDR3 is CASSLTRNNSPLHF. The CDR3 region has the DNA TGTGCCAGCAGCTTAACTAGGAATAATTCACCCCTCCACTTT.

The genes are TRBV30 and TRBJ2-7; tentative D call: TRBD1 (5 bases). The CDR3 totals 14 residues. V lost 5 bases and J 3 bases, leaving 17 bases between the germline ends. Germline lookup yields CDR1 GTSNPN and CDR2 SVGIG (reference sequence). DNA for the CDR3: TGTGCCTGGCACACCCCAGGGCCTCTCTACGAGCAGTACTTC. It yields the protein CAWHTPGPLYEQYF.

A single count supports this clonotype. The chain carries TRBV11-2 and TRBJ2-5; TRBD2 agrees at 7 bases. Germline-derived CDR1 and CDR2 are SGHAT and FQNNGV. The CDR3 has 15 amino acids. Germline trimming cut 5 bases from V and 3 bases from J; bases unmatched to any gene: 9. The CDR3 DNA reads as TGTGCCAGCAGCGATTTTTGGGGGGGAGAAGAGACCCAGTACTTC. This translates into CASSDFWGGEETQYF.

V is TRBV30 and J is TRBJ2-5; maybe TRBD2 (6 bases). The CDR3 runs to 13 residues. Deletions cut 2 bases from V and 2 bases from J, with 9 bases between. Per the germline V gene, CDR1 is GTSNPN and CDR2 is SVGIG (reference sequence). The CDR3 DNA reads as TGTGCCTGGAGTTCGGGGGTTCAAGAGACCCAGTACTTC. This sequence encodes CAWSSGVQETQYF. The variable domain in full, with the rest retrieved from reference TRBV30 and TRBJ2-5, is SQTIHQWPATLVQPVGSPLSLECTVEGTSNPNLYWYRQAAGRGLQLLFYSVGIGQISSEVPQNLSASRPQDRQFILSSKKLLLSDSGFYLCAWSSGVQETQYFGPGTRLLVL.

The chain couples TRBV9 to TRBJ2-3, with D possibly TRBD1 on 6 matching bases. The germline V gene has CDR1 SGDLS and CDR2 YYNGEE. Trimming took 2 bases from V and 3 from J, leaving 16 bases between them. The length of the CDR3 is 16 residues. The chain's CDR3 is CASSVSQGVGTDTQYF. The CDR3 DNA follows: TGTGCCAGCAGCGTTTCACAGGGCGTCGGTACAGATACGCAGTATTTT.

The CDR3 sequence: CSVEATGTGQPQHF. CDR3 coding DNA: TGCAGCGTTGAAGCCACAGGGACCGGACAGCCCCAGCATTTT. This chain connects TRBV29-1 to TRBJ1-5, with a tentative D call TRBD1 (6 bases). V was clipped by 1 base and J by 7 bases, with 14 bases between them. The CDR3 spans 14 residues. CDR1 SQVTM and CDR2 ANQGSEA come from the germline V gene.

The rearrangement links TRBV7-9 to TRBJ2-5, with D perhaps TRBD2 (6 bases). The CDR3 has 14 residues. CDR1 is SEHNR, CDR2 FQNEAQ, per germline (reference sequence). V lost 5 bases to trimming and J lost 5 bases, with 15 bases between them. The CDR3 loop is CASSPGEVGETQYF. CDR3 in DNA: TGTGCCAGCAGCCCGGGGGAAGTTGGGGAGACCCAGTACTTC.

The table lists this clonotype with a count of one. The chain couples TRBV6-2 or TRBV6-3 to TRBJ2-6; D possibly uses TRBD1 or TRBD2 (6 bases each). Germline-derived CDR1 and CDR2 are MNHEY and SVGEGT. The CDR3 extends over 16 amino acids. Deletions cut 5 bases from V and 2 bases from J, with 13 bases between. CDR3 bases: TGTGCCAGCAGTCATTATAGGGGGGCTGGGGCCAACGTCCTGACTTTC. It is translated as CASSHYRGAGANVLTF.

This chain connects TRBV20-1 to TRBJ2-3; a possible D gene is TRBD2 (6 bases). Germline V gene sequence: CDR1 DFQATT, CDR2 SNEGSKA (reference sequence). The V gene lost 0 bases and the J gene lost 6 bases, with 16 bases spanning the gap. This CDR3 has 15 residues. The CDR3 is CSARDDFGGGDTQYF. CDR3 bases: TGCAGTGCTAGAGATGATTTCGGTGGGGGGGATACGCAGTATTTT.

This chain joins TRBV30 and TRBJ2-7, with a possible D match to TRBD1 (6 bases). Germline-derived CDR1 and CDR2 are GTSNPN and SVGIG (reference sequence). The CDR3 runs 13 residues. The V and J ends lost 2 bases and 0 bases respectively, with 8 bases between them. The CDR3 sequence: CAWSQGLSYEQYF. DNA for the CDR3: TGTGCCTGGAGTCAGGGGCTCTCCTACGAGCAGTACTTC.

The chain joins TRBV11-2 to TRBJ2-7; 10 nucleotides align to TRBD1. This CDR3 is built from 15 residues. Germline lookup yields CDR1 SGHAT and CDR2 FQNNGV. The trim removed 0 bases at V and 3 bases at J, leaving 2 bases unmatched. CDR3 in DNA: TGTGCCAGCAGCTTAGACCGGACAGGGGGCTACGAGCAGTACTTC. It yields the protein CASSLDRTGGYEQYF.

In DNA form, the CDR3 reads TGCGCCAGCAGCCAAGATAAACAGGGTGGTCCAGATACGCAGTATTTT. Protein: CASSQDKQGGPDTQYF. The gene calls are TRBV4-3 and TRBJ2-3; D is possibly TRBD1 (6 bases). The germline V and J ends were trimmed by 0 bases and 4 bases, with 14 bases remaining between them. Germline V gene sequence: CDR1 LGHNA, CDR2 YSLEER. The CDR3 contains 16 residues.

The chain is built from TRBV12-3 or TRBV12-4 and TRBJ1-4; D is perhaps TRBD1 (5 bases). V lost 2 bases to trimming and J lost 5 bases, with 12 bases between them. This CDR3 has 15 amino acids. The CDR3 sequence: CASSLSRGRNEKLFF. CDR3 nucleotides: TGTGCCAGCAGTTTATCACGGGGGAGGAATGAAAAACTGTTTTTT.

The rearrangement joins TRBV15 to TRBJ1-5; maybe TRBD1 (5 bases). Germline values: CDR1 LNHNV, CDR2 YYDKDF (reference sequence). The CDR3 is 16 amino acids. V shed 0 bases and J shed 0 bases, with 9 bases lying between them. The CDR3 loop reads CATSRDPRDSNQPQHF. DNA for the CDR3: TGTGCCACCAGCAGAGACCCCAGGGATAGCAATCAGCCCCAGCATTTT.